The sequence of this T cell receptor (beta chain) was determined in a study of blood T cell repertoires in COVID-19. Study-wide context: Whether acute or convalescent, the COVID-19 samples came from the United States, Italy and Spain.

Donors in Cohort 3 counted as recovered after two negative PCRs, clearance, or symptom resolution. Authors' methods: For nucleated cells, counts were estimated from reference gene primer amplification. The method was immunoSEQ multiplex PCR; TCRdb's version includes in-frame clones alone and lacks a portion of them. That table supplies the V and J calls and clone size; D and trimming were determined from the DNA. The sample has hundreds of thousands of clones, around nine tenths seen once; the top ten hold about 1.5%. Germline V lookup: CDR1 LNHDA, CDR2 SQIVND (reference sequence). This CDR3 has 13 amino acids. V was clipped by 7 bases and J by 0 bases, with 9 bases between them.

The V call is TRBV19, the J call TRBJ1-1; D not resolved. The specimen sequenced was PBMCs or T cells enriched from blood (not recorded which). This TCR was recovered from a woman between 45 and 60 years old who had recovered from COVID-19. DNA of the CDR3: TGTGCCAGTAAGAGGGAACTGAACACTGAAGCTTTCTTT. Translation: CASKRELNTEAFF.